This passage covers 11 T cell receptor beta chains from one sample sequenced in a study of T-cell reconstitution after alpha-beta-depleted transplantation in children. During its preparation, the TCRbeta library received unique molecular identifiers. MiXCR, applied by TCRdb to the PCR reads, yields one record per CDR3 protein. Among fewer than 250,000 distinct CDR3 sequences listed, over 15% were seen once. Sequencing was performed on PBMCs, mostly from graft donor cells, taken 360 days after TCRalphabeta/CD19-depleted stem cell transplant. The receptors were sampled from a male patient aged 2 to 10 who had a stem cell transplant for acute lymphoblastic leukemia, so the T cells may come from the graft donor.

In this sample, this clonotype turned up a few times. The J gene is TRBJ2-2, the V gene TRBV12-3 or TRBV12-4; D gene ambiguous. The CDR3 is made up of 17 amino acids. V was clipped by 1 base and J by 0 bases, with 12 bases between them. Here the CDR3 DNA reads TGTGCCAGCAGTTTAGTTATAGGGCCCTCGAACACCGGGGAGCTGTTTTTT. Protein: CASSLVIGPSNTGELFF.

There are a few counts of this clonotype. The CDR3 here is CASSPGLTYEQYF. The CDR3 bases are TGTGCCAGCAGCCCGGGACTTACCTACGAGCAGTACTTC. This chain uses TRBV7-2 with TRBJ2-7, with D possibly matching TRBD2 (6 bases). Trimming took 5 bases from V and 2 from J, leaving 10 bases between them. The germline CDR1 and CDR2 sequences are SGHTA and FQGNSA. This CDR3 contains 13 residues.

The chain recombines TRBV12-3 or TRBV12-4 with TRBJ1-6; tentative D call: TRBD1 (6 bases). The V end lost 6 bases, the J end lost 6 bases, and 12 bases lay between the germline ends. The length of the CDR3 is 14 residues. CDR3 residues: CASSPWDINSPLHF. CDR3 DNA sequence: TGTGCCAGCAGCCCCTGGGACATTAATTCACCCCTCCACTTT.

The chain recombines TRBV4-2 with TRBJ2-5, with TRBD2 identical over 7 bases. Unmatched junction bases numbered 5, after V lost 0 bases and J lost 7 bases. Germline CDR1 and CDR2: LGHNA and YNFKEQ. The CDR3 has 14 amino acids. CDR3 region: CASSQDAGGGTQYF. The CDR3 DNA sequence: TGTGCCAGCAGCCAAGATGCTGGGGGGGGGACCCAGTACTTC.

The chain couples TRBV20-1 to TRBJ2-1; 8 nucleotides line up with TRBD2. Germline-derived CDR1 and CDR2 are DFQATT and SNEGSKA (reference sequence). The CDR3 totals 17 residues. Trimming at V came to 0 bases and at J to 0 bases, leaving 7 bases not matched to a gene. For the CDR3, the DNA is TGCAGTGCTAGAGATCCCGGGGGGACTAGCTCCTACAATGAGCAGTTCTTC. Translating it yields CSARDPGGTSSYNEQFF.

This clonotype was seen a few times. The V and J genes are TRBV7-8 and TRBJ2-3; tentatively, D is TRBD1 or TRBD2 (5 bases each). Trimming took off 7 bases at V and 2 bases at J, with 19 bases between the two ends. This CDR3 contains 16 residues. Germline CDR1 is SGHVS and CDR2 is FQNEAQ. In DNA, the CDR3 is TGTGCCAGCACCACTAAGAGACGGGGCACCACAGATACGCAGTATTTT. Protein sequence: CASTTKRRGTTDTQYF. The full variable domain, in which reference TRBV7-8 and TRBJ2-3 provide the parts outside the CDR3, is GAGVSQSPRYKVAKRGQDVALRCDPISGHVSLFWYQQALGQGPEFLTYFQNEAQLDKSGLPSDRFFAERPEGSVSTLKIQRTQQEDSAVYLCASTTKRRGTTDTQYFGPGTRLTVL.

This clonotype was seen a handful of times. This chain links TRBV5-1 with TRBJ2-3; 8 positions agree with TRBD2. CDR1 and CDR2 (germline): SGHRS, YFSETQ. Trimming took 4 bases from V and 3 from J; bases not matched to a gene: 4. The CDR3 is made up of 14 amino acids. DNA for the CDR3: TGCGCCAGCAGCGGCGGGACTAGGACAGATACGCAGTATTTT. Translated: CASSGGTRTDTQYF.

The rearrangement joins TRBV20-1 to TRBJ1-6, with unresolved D. V dropped 8 bases and J dropped 0 bases, with 8 bases sitting between them. The germline V gene has CDR1 DFQATT and CDR2 SNEGSKA (reference sequence). The CDR3 runs to 13 residues. Here the CDR3 reads CSPLRSYNSPLHF. CDR3 nucleotide sequence: TGCAGTCCCCTACGCTCCTATAATTCACCCCTCCACTTT.

This clonotype was detected only a few times. V gene TRBV7-2 combines with J gene TRBJ2-1; maybe TRBD1 (5 bases). Trimming pared 0 bases from V and 0 bases from J, leaving 15 bases between. The CDR3 has 18 amino acids. Germline CDR1 SGHTA, CDR2 FQGNSA. This CDR3 is CASSLAPQGSVSYNEQFF. CDR3 coding DNA: TGTGCCAGCAGCTTAGCTCCCCAGGGATCTGTCTCCTACAATGAGCAGTTCTTC.

The rearrangement joins TRBV5-1 to TRBJ1-1, with a tentative D call TRBD1 (6 bases). Germline CDR1 is SGHRS and CDR2 is YFSETQ. Trimming shortened V by 4 bases and J by 0 bases, and 13 bases separated the two germline ends. The length of the CDR3 is 15 residues. The CDR3 here is CASSAGTGMNTEAFF. In nucleotides, the CDR3 is TGCGCCAGCAGCGCCGGAACAGGGATGAACACTGAAGCTTTCTTT.

This clonotype was seen a handful of times. The rearrangement uses TRBV18 and TRBJ2-1; no definite D call. Germline-derived CDR1 and CDR2 are KGHSH and LQKENI. The CDR3 runs 14 residues. V lost 4 bases, J lost 6 bases, and 13 bases lay in between. CDR3: CASSLDGPPNEQFF. DNA of the CDR3: TGTGCCAGCTCACTTGACGGGCCCCCCAATGAGCAGTTCTTC.